The rows below give T cell receptor beta chains drawn from one sample of a study of regulatory T cells in long-lasting Graves disease. TCRdb fed the multiplex PCR reads into MiXCR, producing one record per CDR3 protein. Of about 370,000 distinct CDR3 sequences in the sample, 15% to 17% were seen once. The specimen was peripheral blood mononuclear cells (PBMCs), collected at new diagnosis, from a patient treated with antithyroid drugs. The receptors here all came from a female donor with Graves disease. The CDR3 runs from the conserved cysteine through the conserved F or W. Fields, in order: J gene, V gene, clone size, CDR3 protein. Clone size, where shown, is once, few, many, or a class for clones that have expanded.

>TRBJ1-5|TRBV6-2/TRBV6-3|.
CASSPVRNQPQHF
>TRBJ2-1|TRBV30|many
CAWIGAGGIPYNEQFF
>TRBJ1-1|TRBV20-1|many
CSATRATGNTEAFF
>TRBJ2-3|TRBV5-1|many
CASSSGGSTDTQYF
>TRBJ2-2|TRBV5-1|few
CASSLGERRATGELFF
>TRBJ1-5|TRBV28|many
CASSRPTGAARSNQPQHF
>TRBJ2-7|TRBV27|.
CQRYEQYF
>TRBJ1-1|TRBV7-9|few
CASSRPPGQAMNTEAFF
>TRBJ1-1|TRBV6-1|many
CASSHGTRGGTEAFF
>TRBJ2-2|TRBV24-1|many
CATSDSPGAVGPGELFF
>TRBJ2-5|TRBV7-8|many
CASSLTGQLVETQYF
>TRBJ2-1|TRBV5-1|many
CASRRFGKGYGEQFF
>TRBJ2-7|TRBV20-1|.
CSASRADSQSSYEQYF
>TRBJ2-5|TRBV30|many
CAWSIRGRETQYF
>TRBJ1-1|TRBV12-3/TRBV12-4|many
CASSQDPQWTEAFF
>TRBJ1-2|TRBV6-1|many
CASRTGQLNYGYTF
>TRBJ1-6|TRBV12-3/TRBV12-4|.
CASRPSGQGRDSPLHF
>TRBJ1-1|TRBV6-1|many
CASSELGENTEAFF
>TRBJ2-5|TRBV5-1|.
CASSLPGQGAGETQYF
>TRBJ2-5|TRBV28|many
CASSFQGRGETQYF
>TRBJ1-3|TRBV6-1|many
CASSRLSSGNTIYF
>TRBJ2-1|TRBV20-1|once
CSASKVVGARNEQFF
>TRBJ2-5|TRBV12-3/TRBV12-4|.
CASAAAAWKTETQYF
>TRBJ2-7|TRBV29-1|many
CSVELAGSPSYEQYF
>TRBJ2-6|TRBV25-1|few
CASSEYAGTSSGANVLTF
>TRBJ2-2|TRBV30|many
CAWNTFNTGELFF
>TRBJ2-7|TRBV5-1|.
CASRAGADEQYF
>TRBJ2-7|TRBV3-1|.
CASSQGHAFSEQYF
>TRBJ2-7|TRBV28|many
CASSWGDGSYEQYF
>TRBJ2-3|TRBV24-1|once
CATSGEGSWGTDTQYF
>TRBJ1-2|TRBV7-9|many
CASSLDRDRAYGYTF
>TRBJ1-6|TRBV12-5|.
CASGLASSYNSPLHF
>TRBJ2-1|TRBV6-5|.
CASSYTSGRATNEQFF
>TRBJ2-7|TRBV7-2|.
CASSLGPLPGLYEQYF
>TRBJ2-5|TRBV10-2|many
CASSDISWGPGETQYF